These 4 T cell receptor beta chains originate from one sample sequenced in a study of blood T cell repertoires in COVID-19. The data were produced by immunoSEQ multiplex PCR, yet TCRdb's version contains in-frame clones alone and is incomplete. Of 150,000 to 200,000 clones detected, 80% to 90% appear once; the ten largest clones hold roughly 8.2%. The source material was peripheral blood. These receptors were obtained from a man aged 55 to 70 with acute or convalescent COVID-19.

The rearrangement joins TRBV9 to TRBJ2-1, with D uncertain. Trimming removed 2 bases from V and 8 bases from J, with 11 bases in between. The germline gives CDR1 SGDLS, CDR2 YYNGEE. The CDR3 runs 13 residues. In DNA, the CDR3 is TGTGCCAGCAGCGTTTGGCTTTCCGATGAGCAGTTCTTC. Protein: CASSVWLSDEQFF.

The chain combines TRBV9 with TRBJ1-4, with unresolved D. V was shortened by 4 bases and J by 3 bases, with 25 bases between the two germline ends. Looked up from germline, CDR1 is SGDLS and CDR2 is YYNGEE. The CDR3 has 19 residues. The CDR3 protein is CASSSSYVRDVDSNEKLFF. CDR3 bases: TGTGCCAGCAGCTCAAGCTACGTGAGGGATGTTGACTCTAATGAAAAACTGTTTTTT.

The gene calls are TRBV19 and TRBJ1-5; D call uncertain. V lost 4 bases, J lost 5 bases, and 12 bases lay in between. Germline V gene sequence: CDR1 LNHDA, CDR2 SQIVND (reference sequence). The CDR3 is made up of 14 amino acids. The CDR3 bases are TGTGCCAGTAGTAGATACCATGAGGATCAGCCCCAGCATTTT. It specifies CASSRYHEDQPQHF. Full variable domain (rest looked up from reference TRBV19 and TRBJ1-5): DGGITQSPKYLFRKEGQNVTLSCEQNLNHDAMYWYRQDPGQGLRLIYYSQIVNDFQKGDIAEGYSVSREKKESFPLTVTSAQKNPTAFYLCASSRYHEDQPQHFGDGTRLSIL.

The chain links TRBV21-1 to TRBJ2-1; TRBD1, the table's D call, was not compared with the DNA. TRBV21-1 is described as a pseudogene. The CDR3 has 16 amino acids. This CDR3 is CASSKFADISYNEQFF. For the CDR3, the DNA is TGTGCCAGCAGCAAGTTTGCAGACATCTCCTACAATGAGCAGTTCTTC.